Listed here are 3 T cell receptor beta chains from one sample, sequenced in a study of siplizumab effects on memory and regulatory T cells. Data came from immunoSEQ multiplex PCR; TCRdb stores just in-frame clones and leaves some out. The table has 55,000 to 70,000 clones, roughly 93% seen once; the top ten hold roughly two fifths. Sequenced sample: CD8+ T cells sorted from blood. The receptors were sampled from a human donor in good health.

The CDR3 protein is CASSHRDSSYEQYF. The CDR3 DNA reads as TGTGCCAGCAGTCACCGGGACAGCTCCTACGAGCAGTACTTC. The rearrangement uses TRBV6-1 and TRBJ2-7; 7 nucleotides align to TRBD1. The V segment lost 5 bases and the J segment 0 bases; nucleotides outside the gene matches: 4. The CDR3 has 14 residues. Germline V gene data show CDR1 as MNHNS and CDR2 as SASEGT.

The chain carries TRBV7-9 and TRBJ2-7; TRBD2 matches 11 bases. After removal of 1 base from V and 3 bases from J, the junction contained 8 bases not matched to a gene. Germline CDR1 and CDR2: SEHNR and FQNEAQ (reference sequence). CDR3 length: 17 amino acids. CDR3 sequence reads: CASSLGGRTSGYYEQYF. CDR3 sequence (DNA): TGTGCCAGCAGCTTAGGGGGGCGGACTAGCGGGTACTACGAGCAGTACTTC.

V is TRBV4-1 and J is TRBJ1-1; the D gene is possibly TRBD1 (5 bases). The V and J ends lost 0 bases and 0 bases respectively, with 14 bases between them. The CDR3 is 17 residues long. The germline V gene encodes CDR1 MGHRA and CDR2 YSYEKL. CDR3 in amino acids: CASSQDPMDTMNTEAFF. The CDR3 coding sequence is TGCGCCAGCAGCCAAGACCCAATGGACACGATGAACACTGAAGCTTTCTTT.